This T cell receptor beta chain was sequenced for a study of T cells in localized non-small cell lung cancer. Study-wide results and caveats: Adjacent lung exhibited a median of about 56 among the 100 most abundant tumor clones. In the blood, greater T cell density corresponded to longer overall survival. Uninvolved nearby lung showed the greatest T cell clonality, exceeding that found in tumor.

V dropped 5 bases and J dropped 5 bases, with 16 bases sitting between them. Germline CDR1 SSHAT, CDR2 FNYEAQ (reference sequence). The CDR3 covers 14 residues. Assay used: immunoSEQ multiplex PCR; TCRdb lists only in-frame clones, some missing. The sample includes some 2,600 clones, 27% of them seen just once. About this clone itself: Its antigen is still unknown.

The rearrangement links TRBV7-7 to TRBJ2-7, with D maybe TRBD2 (7 bases). The receptor comes from a man between 18 and 55 years old with stage I lung adenocarcinoma. This specimen consisted of lung tumor tissue, obtained before any cancer treatment. This CDR3 reads CASSEGGLKNEQYF. The CDR3, as DNA: TGTGCCAGCAGCGAGGGGGGGCTCAAAAACGAGCAGTACTTC.